This is a list of T cell receptor beta chains from one sample in a study of OX40 agonist ivuxolimab in advanced cancers. Measured with immunoSEQ multiplex PCR; TCRdb has only the in-frame clones, and not every one. The sample includes roughly 49,000 clones, just under 90% of them seen just once. The source was CD4+ or CD8+ T cells sorted from blood, collected in a trial of the OX40 agonist ivuxolimab. The source of these receptors is an adult with an advanced solid tumor such as melanoma, head and neck, liver or kidney cancer. The CDR3 runs from the conserved cysteine through the conserved F or W. D genes are given only for firm matches. Clone sizes are given selectively: once, few, many, or a class where the clone is expanded.

j_gene: TRBJ2-1
d_gene: .
abundance: .
v_gene: TRBV27
CDR3aa: CASTLGGLGNEQFF
CDR3nt: TGTGCCAGCACCTTGGGGGGCTTGGGGAATGAGCAGTTCTTC

j_gene: TRBJ2-5
d_gene: .
abundance: .
v_gene: TRBV15
CDR3aa: CATSRGLRETQYF
CDR3nt: TGTGCCACCAGCAGGGGGCTGAGGGAGACCCAGTACTTC

j_gene: TRBJ2-7
d_gene: TRBD1
abundance: .
v_gene: TRBV7-8
CDR3aa: CASSTTGLEQYF
CDR3nt: TGTGCCAGCAGCACGACAGGGCTCGAGCAGTACTTC

j_gene: TRBJ2-7
d_gene: .
abundance: .
v_gene: TRBV7-9
CDR3aa: CASSSDGDEQYF
CDR3nt: TGTGCCAGCAGCTCGGACGGAGACGAGCAGTACTTC

j_gene: TRBJ1-3
d_gene: .
abundance: .
v_gene: TRBV13
CDR3aa: CASSFGVPGHQNTIYF
CDR3nt: TGTGCCAGCAGCTTCGGGGTACCGGGACACCAAAACACCATATATTTT

j_gene: TRBJ2-3
d_gene: TRBD2
abundance: .
v_gene: TRBV7-3
CDR3aa: CASSSPSGRARDTQYF
CDR3nt: TGTGCCAGCAGCTCTCCTAGCGGGAGGGCCAGAGATACGCAGTATTTT

j_gene: TRBJ1-1
d_gene: .
abundance: .
v_gene: TRBV11-2
CDR3aa: CASSLGVLITEAFF
CDR3nt: TGTGCCAGCAGCTTAGGGGTCTTGATCACTGAAGCTTTCTTT

j_gene: TRBJ1-4
d_gene: TRBD1
abundance: once
v_gene: TRBV2
CDR3aa: CASLIGTATNEKLFF
CDR3nt: TGTGCCAGCTTAATTGGGACAGCAACTAATGAAAAACTGTTTTTT

j_gene: TRBJ1-4
d_gene: TRBD1
abundance: .
v_gene: TRBV27
CDR3aa: CASSSTGVRLGELFF
CDR3nt: TGTGCCAGCAGTTCAACAGGGGTCCGGTTAGGGGAACTGTTTTTT

j_gene: TRBJ1-1
d_gene: .
abundance: .
v_gene: TRBV27
CDR3aa: CASKWGGGNTEAFF
CDR3nt: TGTGCCAGCAAGTGGGGGGGAGGGAACACTGAAGCTTTCTTT

j_gene: TRBJ2-3
d_gene: TRBD2
abundance: .
v_gene: TRBV6-1
CDR3aa: CASSEISGGADTQYF
CDR3nt: TGTGCCAGCAGTGAGATTAGCGGGGGGGCAGATACGCAGTATTTT

j_gene: TRBJ1-2
d_gene: .
abundance: once
v_gene: TRBV19
CDR3aa: CASSILRGSGYTF
CDR3nt: TGTGCCAGTAGTATCCTCAGGGGTTCGGGCTACACCTTC

j_gene: TRBJ1-6
d_gene: .
abundance: .
v_gene: TRBV5-5
CDR3aa: CASSLLGGSYNSPLHF
CDR3nt: TGTGCCAGCAGCTTGCTAGGGGGATCCTATAATTCACCCCTCCACTTT

j_gene: TRBJ2-3
d_gene: TRBD2
abundance: .
v_gene: TRBV7-7
CDR3aa: CASSLHGGREPYADTQYF
CDR3nt: TGTGCTAGCAGCTTGCACGGCGGGAGGGAACCCTACGCGGATACGCAGTATTTT

j_gene: TRBJ2-7
d_gene: .
abundance: once
v_gene: TRBV28
CDR3aa: CASSLRGGNGEQYF
CDR3nt: TGTGCCAGCAGTTTAAGAGGGGGAAATGGGGAGCAGTACTTC

j_gene: TRBJ2-3
d_gene: TRBD1
abundance: few
v_gene: TRBV4-1
CDR3aa: CASSSRDRGFEDTQYF
CDR3nt: TGCGCCAGCAGCTCCCGGGACAGGGGCTTCGAGGATACGCAGTATTTT

j_gene: TRBJ1-3
d_gene: .
abundance: .
v_gene: TRBV30
CDR3aa: CACREINSGNTIYF
CDR3nt: TGTGCCTGTCGGGAGATTAACTCTGGAAACACCATATATTTT

j_gene: TRBJ2-1
d_gene: TRBD2
abundance: .
v_gene: TRBV5-1
CDR3aa: CASSLGGSSYNEQFF
CDR3nt: TGCGCCAGCAGCTTGGGCGGGAGCTCCTACAATGAGCAGTTCTTC

j_gene: TRBJ2-5
d_gene: .
abundance: .
v_gene: TRBV4-1
CDR3aa: CASSAGQPQETQYF
CDR3nt: TGCGCCAGCAGCGCGGGACAGCCCCAAGAGACCCAGTACTTC

j_gene: TRBJ2-1
d_gene: TRBD2
abundance: .
v_gene: TRBV9
CDR3aa: CASSVGAGTYNEQFF
CDR3nt: TGTGCCAGCAGCGTAGGAGCGGGAACCTACAATGAGCAGTTCTTC

j_gene: TRBJ1-3
d_gene: .
abundance: .
v_gene: TRBV7-3
CDR3aa: CASSSVVGNTIYF
CDR3nt: TGTGCCAGCAGCTCAGTCGTTGGAAACACCATATATTTT

j_gene: TRBJ2-7
d_gene: .
abundance: .
v_gene: TRBV7-9
CDR3aa: CASSLEDWFYEQYF
CDR3nt: TGTGCCAGCAGCTTAGAGGACTGGTTCTACGAGCAGTACTTC

j_gene: TRBJ2-7
d_gene: .
abundance: .
v_gene: TRBV6-1
CDR3aa: CASRAYEQYF
CDR3nt: TGTGCCTCAAGGGCCTACGAGCAGTACTTC

j_gene: TRBJ2-7
d_gene: TRBD1
abundance: .
v_gene: TRBV6-5
CDR3aa: CASSYNRGHEQYF
CDR3nt: TGTGCCAGCAGTTATAACAGGGGCCACGAGCAGTACTTC

j_gene: TRBJ2-5
d_gene: .
abundance: few
v_gene: TRBV4-1
CDR3aa: CASSPLGGVETQYF
CDR3nt: TGCGCCAGCAGCCCCCTGGGAGGAGTGGAGACCCAGTACTTC

j_gene: TRBJ2-7
d_gene: TRBD2
abundance: .
v_gene: TRBV29-1
CDR3aa: CSVEASGASYEQYF
CDR3nt: TGCAGCGTTGAGGCTAGCGGGGCCTCCTACGAGCAGTACTTC

j_gene: TRBJ2-7
d_gene: .
abundance: .
v_gene: TRBV4-1
CDR3aa: CASSQDNPGPYEQYF
CDR3nt: TGCGCCAGCAGCCAAGATAACCCTGGCCCCTACGAGCAGTACTTC

j_gene: TRBJ2-5
d_gene: .
abundance: .
v_gene: TRBV11-3
CDR3aa: CASSDLETQYF
CDR3nt: TGTGCCAGCAGCGATTTAGAGACCCAGTACTTC